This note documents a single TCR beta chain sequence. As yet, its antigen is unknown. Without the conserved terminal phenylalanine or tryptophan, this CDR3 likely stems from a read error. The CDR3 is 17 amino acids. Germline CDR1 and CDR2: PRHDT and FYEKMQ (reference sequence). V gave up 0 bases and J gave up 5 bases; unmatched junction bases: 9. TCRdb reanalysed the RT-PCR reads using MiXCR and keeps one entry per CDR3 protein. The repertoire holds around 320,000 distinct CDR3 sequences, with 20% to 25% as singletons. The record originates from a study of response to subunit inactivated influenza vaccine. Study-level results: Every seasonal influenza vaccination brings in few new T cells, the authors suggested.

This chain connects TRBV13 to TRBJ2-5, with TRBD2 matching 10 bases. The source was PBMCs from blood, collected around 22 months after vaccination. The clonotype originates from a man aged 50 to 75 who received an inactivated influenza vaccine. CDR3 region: CASSLGGLAGVQETQYL. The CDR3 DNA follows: TGTGCCAGCAGCTTAGGAGGCCTAGCGGGAGTCCAGGAGACCCAGTACCTC.